This record concerns one T cell receptor (beta chain) sequence. Its antigen is as yet unknown. This entry is derived from a study of cytomegalovirus exposure and HLA in healthy donors. Study-level results: The study labeled around 160 TCR beta chains cytomegalovirus-associated. Most TCR sequences proved rare, with some public TCRs found in many donors.

Sequenced by immunoSEQ multiplex PCR; TCRdb stores in-frame clones only, minus some. The sample records some 170,000 clones, around four fifths being singletons. The CDR3 is 16 amino acids. V lost 0 bases, J lost 4 bases, and 15 bases lay in between. Germline CDR1 is MGHRA and CDR2 is YSYEKL. The chain links TRBV4-1 to TRBJ1-2; D is uncertain. This clonotype was obtained from a man aged 25-40 years in good health and CMV-seropositive. The sequenced sample consisted of PBMCs. The CDR3 reads CASSQDITHSSYGYTF. CDR3 coding DNA: TGCGCCAGCAGCCAAGATATCACCCACAGCTCCTATGGCTACACCTTC.